These 6 T cell receptor beta chains were all obtained from the same sample, sequenced in a study of cytomegalovirus exposure and HLA in healthy donors. The PCR had 60 Vbeta and 13 Jbeta primers. Data came from immunoSEQ multiplex PCR; TCRdb stores just in-frame clones and leaves some out. Of approximately 190,000 clones listed, about 81% are singletons. The sequencing sample was made of PBMCs. The source of these receptors is a woman aged 45 to 65 in good health and CMV-seropositive.

The chain carries TRBV5-1 and TRBJ2-2; D is perhaps TRBD2 (6 bases). Deletions cut 4 bases from V and 2 bases from J, with 15 bases between. Looked up from germline, CDR1 is SGHRS and CDR2 is YFSETQ. CDR3 length: 16 amino acids. CDR3 in amino acids: CASSETRIINTGELFF. Here the CDR3 DNA reads TGCGCCAGCAGCGAGACTAGGATAATTAACACCGGGGAGCTGTTTTTT.

This rearrangement joins TRBV7-9 to TRBJ2-3, with 9 bases that match TRBD1. This CDR3 is 17 amino acids long. The germline V gene encodes CDR1 SEHNR and CDR2 FQNEAQ (reference sequence). V was clipped by 1 base and J by 1 base; unmatched bases: 6. CDR3 sequence: CASSLGRTGDGTDTQYF. The CDR3 bases are TGTGCCAGCAGCTTAGGGCGGACAGGGGATGGCACAGATACGCAGTATTTT.

The rearrangement joins TRBV5-6 to TRBJ1-2; the match to TRBD1 covers 7 bases. The CDR3 is 14 amino acids. V was clipped by 0 bases and J by 8 bases; unmatched bases: 7. From germline, CDR1 is SGHDT and CDR2 YYEEEE. This CDR3 is CASSLVATGRGYTF. CDR3 coding DNA: TGTGCCAGCAGCTTGGTGGCGACAGGGAGGGGCTACACCTTC.

As DNA, the CDR3 is TGTGCCGGAACGGGAGCCCGCACAGATACGCAGTATTTT. Translated, it gives CAGTGARTDTQYF. The chain uses TRBV30 and TRBJ2-3; possibly TRBD2 for D (6 bases). Germline CDR1 GTSNPN, CDR2 SVGIG (reference sequence). Deletions cut 8 bases from V and 1 base from J, with 13 bases between. This CDR3 is 13 amino acids long.

The V call is TRBV19, the J call TRBJ2-1; TRBD2 agrees at 8 bases. CDR1 and CDR2 from the germline V gene are LNHDA and SQIVND (reference sequence). Trimming cost V 7 bases and J 4 bases; bases outside gene matches: 9. The CDR3 has 15 amino acids. CDR3 region: CASTNTGLDYNEQFF. The CDR3, as DNA: TGTGCCAGTACCAATACGGGACTAGATTACAATGAGCAGTTCTTC.

This clone was seen once. The V and J genes are TRBV4-1 and TRBJ2-5; TRBD1 aligns across 8 bases. The CDR3 is made up of 13 amino acids. The trim removed 5 bases at V and 7 bases at J, leaving 6 bases unmatched. Germline CDR1 reads MGHRA; CDR2 reads YSYEKL. CDR3: CASSSGGGGTQYF. In DNA form, the CDR3 reads TGCGCCAGCAGCTCAGGGGGCGGTGGGACCCAGTACTTC.